This T cell receptor (beta chain) is from a study of cytomegalovirus exposure and HLA in healthy donors. The PCR was carried out with 60 Vbeta primers and 13 Jbeta primers. Assay: immunoSEQ multiplex PCR; the TCRdb copy retains only in-frame clones and omits some. The sample shows about 63,000 clones, around 68% of them seen only once. V was clipped by 2 bases and J by 8 bases, with 7 bases between them. The germline gives CDR1 SGHRS, CDR2 YFSETQ. The CDR3 has 11 residues. V and J are TRBV5-1 and TRBJ1-1; D uncertain. Sequenced input: PBMCs. This TCR was sampled from a man in his forties or fifties in good health and CMV-seropositive. CDR3 in amino acids: CASSLGREAFF. CDR3 DNA: TGCGCCAGCAGCTTAGGCAGGGAAGCTTTCTTT.